These T cell receptor beta chains were read from a single sample in a study of OX40 agonist ivuxolimab in advanced cancers. The data were produced by immunoSEQ multiplex PCR, yet TCRdb's version contains in-frame clones alone and is incomplete. The table has about 47,000 clones, 84% seen once. Sequenced here: CD4+ or CD8+ T cells sorted from blood, sampled in a trial of the OX40 agonist ivuxolimab. The receptor set was obtained from an adult with an advanced solid tumor such as melanoma, head and neck, liver or kidney cancer. Each CDR3 is given with its conserved first and last residue. D genes are given only for firm matches. For some rows the clone size is stated as once, few or many, or as a class when expanded; others skip it.

D: -
J: TRBJ1-5
V: TRBV21-1
size: -
CDR3: CASSPRAQGGGLSNQPQHF
DNA: TGTGCCAGCAGCCCGCGCGCACAGGGCGGGGGGTTGAGCAATCAGCCCCAGCATTTT

D: TRBD2
J: TRBJ2-1
V: TRBV11-3
size: few
CDR3: CASSLGVGGGAGEQFF
DNA: TGTGCCAGCAGCTTAGGAGTAGGCGGGGGGGCTGGTGAGCAGTTCTTC

D: -
J: TRBJ2-4
V: TRBV7-9
size: -
CDR3: CASSSPFEAKNIQYF
DNA: TGTGCCAGCAGCTCCCCGTTTGAGGCCAAAAACATTCAGTACTTC

D: -
J: TRBJ1-1
V: TRBV28
size: once
CDR3: CASSLFTGFEAFF
DNA: TGTGCCAGCAGTTTATTTACAGGGTTTGAAGCTTTCTTT

D: TRBD1
J: TRBJ2-3
V: TRBV27
size: -
CDR3: CASSSITGARVGTDTQYF
DNA: TGTGCCAGCAGTTCTATTACAGGGGCAAGGGTAGGCACAGATACGCAGTATTTT

D: -
J: TRBJ1-5
V: TRBV30
size: -
CDR3: CAWSGTGNQPQHF
DNA: TGTGCCTGGAGTGGCACAGGCAATCAGCCCCAGCATTTT

D: TRBD2
J: TRBJ2-7
V: TRBV29-1
size: -
CDR3: CSAGELGGEQYF
DNA: TGCAGCGCAGGCGAACTCGGGGGGGAGCAGTACTTC

D: -
J: TRBJ2-7
V: TRBV4-1
size: -
CDR3: CASSQEPWGSYEQYF
DNA: TGCGCCAGCAGCCAAGAGCCCTGGGGTAGCTACGAGCAGTACTTC

D: TRBD1
J: TRBJ2-3
V: TRBV4-1
size: -
CDR3: CASSPPGQLYF
DNA: TGCGCCAGCAGCCCCCCGGGACAGCTGTATTTT

D: TRBD1
J: TRBJ1-5
V: TRBV9
size: -
CDR3: CASSVGQGGPQHF
DNA: TGTGCCAGCAGCGTAGGCCAGGGGGGGCCCCAGCATTTT

D: -
J: TRBJ1-4
V: TRBV5-6
size: -
CDR3: CASSFQNEKLFF
DNA: TGTGCCAGCAGCTTCCAAAACGAAAAACTGTTTTTT

D: TRBD2
J: TRBJ2-3
V: TRBV29-1
size: -
CDR3: CSVAGTSGRFGTDTQYF
DNA: TGCAGCGTTGCGGGGACTAGCGGGAGGTTCGGCACAGATACGCAGTATTTT

D: TRBD1
J: TRBJ1-2
V: TRBV9
size: -
CDR3: CASSPTRDRGQGGYTF
DNA: TGTGCCAGCAGCCCTACTCGGGACAGGGGGCAGGGTGGCTACACCTTC

D: TRBD2
J: TRBJ2-7
V: TRBV27
size: few
CDR3: CASRGLAGSSYEQYF
DNA: TGTGCCAGCCGCGGACTAGCGGGGTCCTCCTACGAGCAGTACTTC

D: TRBD2
J: TRBJ2-5
V: TRBV7-9
size: -
CDR3: CASSSSAGKEQETQYF
DNA: TGTGCCAGCAGCTCCTCAGCGGGGAAGGAACAAGAGACCCAGTACTTC

D: TRBD1
J: TRBJ2-1
V: TRBV7-6
size: -
CDR3: CASSSYPSTGGFLPEQFF
DNA: TGTGCCAGCAGCTCCTACCCTTCGACAGGGGGGTTTTTACCGGAGCAGTTCTTC

D: TRBD2
J: TRBJ2-3
V: TRBV6-4
size: few
CDR3: CASSDLDSRGDVDTQYF
DNA: TGTGCCAGCAGTGACTTGGATTCGCGGGGGGATGTAGATACGCAGTATTTT

D: TRBD1
J: TRBJ1-1
V: TRBV7-3
size: few
CDR3: CASSLGQGLNTEAFF
DNA: TGTGCCAGCAGCCTCGGACAGGGCCTGAACACTGAAGCTTTCTTT

D: TRBD2
J: TRBJ2-7
V: TRBV7-9
size: -
CDR3: CASSPHKTSWSEQYF
DNA: TGTGCCAGCAGCCCGCATAAGACTAGCTGGAGCGAGCAGTACTTC

D: -
J: TRBJ1-2
V: TRBV6-1
size: many
CDR3: CASRSSYGYTF
DNA: TGTGCCAGCAGGAGCTCCTATGGCTACACCTTC

D: TRBD1
J: TRBJ2-5
V: TRBV7-2
size: -
CDR3: CASSIISTGVLKTQYF
DNA: TGTGCCAGCAGCATAATATCGACAGGGGTACTAAAGACCCAGTACTTC

D: -
J: TRBJ2-7
V: TRBV5-1
size: -
CDR3: CATRSGTDEQYF
DNA: TGCGCCACCAGATCAGGAACGGACGAGCAGTACTTC

D: -
J: TRBJ1-1
V: TRBV19
size: -
CDR3: CAISKGGRGTEAFF
DNA: TGTGCCATTTCCAAGGGGGGCAGGGGCACTGAAGCTTTCTTT

D: -
J: TRBJ2-7
V: TRBV28
size: -
CDR3: CASSQTPATYEQYF
DNA: TGTGCCAGCAGCCAAACACCGGCCACCTACGAGCAGTACTTC

D: -
J: TRBJ1-5
V: TRBV6-5
size: -
CDR3: CASSYTGGNQPQHF
DNA: TGTGCCAGCAGTTACACCGGGGGCAATCAGCCCCAGCATTTT

D: TRBD2
J: TRBJ2-3
V: TRBV6-5
size: -
CDR3: CASSYSGGDTQYF
DNA: TGTGCCAGCAGTTACAGCGGGGGAGATACGCAGTATTTT

D: -
J: TRBJ2-1
V: TRBV7-9
size: -
CDR3: CASSRPQSSSYNEQFF
DNA: TGTGCCAGCAGCCGTCCCCAGTCTAGCTCCTACAATGAGCAGTTCTTC

D: TRBD1
J: TRBJ2-5
V: TRBV14
size: -
CDR3: CASSHPGTAFETQYF
DNA: TGTGCCAGCAGCCACCCCGGGACAGCCTTTGAGACCCAGTACTTC

D: -
J: TRBJ2-7
V: TRBV5-4
size: -
CDR3: CASSSEEGTNEQYF
DNA: TGTGCCAGCAGCTCCGAGGAGGGTACAAACGAGCAGTACTTC

D: TRBD1
J: TRBJ1-2
V: TRBV29-1
size: -
CDR3: CSAMGPGQLIYGYTF
DNA: TGCAGCGCTATGGGCCCGGGACAGTTAATCTATGGCTACACCTTC

D: -
J: TRBJ2-1
V: TRBV4-1
size: -
CDR3: CASSHDRDYEQFF
DNA: TGCGCCAGCAGCCACGACAGGGACTATGAGCAGTTCTTC

D: -
J: TRBJ1-1
V: TRBV6-5
size: -
CDR3: CASSYERGASTEAFF
DNA: TGTGCCAGCAGTTACGAGCGGGGTGCGAGCACTGAAGCTTTCTTT

D: -
J: TRBJ1-3
V: TRBV28
size: once
CDR3: CASSLVLGRSGNTIYF
DNA: TGTGCCAGCAGTTTGGTCCTTGGCCGATCTGGAAACACCATATATTTT

D: -
J: TRBJ2-1
V: TRBV7-9
size: -
CDR3: CASQPTVPSSYNEQFF
DNA: TGTGCCAGCCAGCCGACAGTCCCGAGCTCCTACAATGAGCAGTTCTTC

D: -
J: TRBJ2-3
V: TRBV7-6
size: -
CDR3: CASSLDGSTDTQYF
DNA: TGTGCCAGCAGCTTAGACGGTTCCACAGATACGCAGTATTTT

D: -
J: TRBJ2-1
V: TRBV29-1
size: -
CDR3: CSANFGTGAFF
DNA: -

D: TRBD1
J: TRBJ2-1
V: TRBV7-3
size: -
CDR3: CASSLGTGAGSEQFF
DNA: TGTGCCAGCAGCCTCGGGACAGGGGCAGGGAGTGAGCAGTTCTTC

D: -
J: TRBJ2-6
V: TRBV19
size: -
CDR3: CASSSGHGFSGGANVLTF
DNA: TGTGCCAGTAGTTCAGGCCACGGGTTTTCGGGTGGGGCCAACGTCCTGACTTTC

D: TRBD2
J: TRBJ2-1
V: TRBV6-6
size: medium-sized
CDR3: CASEIAGGDEQFF
DNA: TGTGCCAGCGAAATAGCGGGAGGGGATGAGCAGTTCTTC

D: TRBD1
J: TRBJ1-1
V: TRBV30
size: many
CDR3: CASSGDSYTEAFF
DNA: TGTGCTTCGAGCGGGGACAGTTACACTGAAGCTTTCTTT

D: TRBD2
J: TRBJ2-5
V: TRBV27
size: -
CDR3: CASSLYGTSGRGWETQYF
DNA: TGTGCCAGCAGTTTATACGGGACTAGCGGGAGAGGGTGGGAGACCCAGTACTTC

D: -
J: TRBJ2-3
V: TRBV30
size: -
CDR3: CAWSVGSGSTDTQYF
DNA: TGTGCCTGGAGTGTGGGCTCAGGGAGCACAGATACGCAGTATTTT

D: TRBD2
J: TRBJ2-5
V: TRBV28
size: -
CDR3: CASSSQLAGGPKDQETQYF
DNA: TGTGCCAGCAGTTCTCAACTAGCGGGAGGGCCTAAGGACCAAGAGACCCAGTACTTC

D: TRBD2
J: TRBJ2-1
V: TRBV11-1
size: medium-sized
CDR3: CASSLARLAGGHNEQFF
DNA: TGTGCCAGCAGCTTGGCCCGACTAGCGGGGGGCCACAATGAGCAGTTCTTC

D: -
J: TRBJ1-1
V: TRBV2
size: few
CDR3: CASSVNSEAFF
DNA: TGTGCCAGCAGTGTTAACAGTGAAGCTTTCTTT

D: -
J: TRBJ1-5
V: TRBV5-6
size: -
CDR3: CASSLLGPQGGQPQHF
DNA: TGTGCCAGCAGCTTACTGGGACCACAGGGAGGTCAGCCCCAGCATTTT

D: -
J: TRBJ2-3
V: TRBV9
size: -
CDR3: CASSVELADTDTQYF
DNA: TGTGCCAGCAGCGTAGAACTAGCCGACACAGATACGCAGTATTTT

D: -
J: TRBJ2-1
V: TRBV19
size: once
CDR3: CASSISSADLTYNEQFF
DNA: TGTGCCAGTAGTATTAGTTCGGCGGACCTCACCTACAATGAGCAGTTCTTC

D: TRBD2
J: TRBJ2-5
V: TRBV27
size: -
CDR3: CASSFIGTSAQETQYF
DNA: TGTGCCAGCAGTTTTATTGGGACTAGCGCCCAAGAGACCCAGTACTTC

D: TRBD2
J: TRBJ2-1
V: TRBV7-8
size: -
CDR3: CASSLAPGLAGYYNEQFF
DNA: TGTGCCAGCAGCTTAGCCCCGGGACTAGCGGGATACTACAATGAGCAGTTCTTC

D: TRBD2
J: TRBJ2-3
V: TRBV27
size: -
CDR3: CASRLLAGVSDTQYF
DNA: TGTGCCAGCAGATTACTAGCGGGAGTTTCAGATACGCAGTATTTT

D: TRBD2
J: TRBJ2-7
V: TRBV29-1
size: -
CDR3: CSVDLASGRGEQYF
DNA: TGCAGCGTTGACCTGGCTAGCGGGAGGGGAGAGCAGTACTTC

D: TRBD2
J: TRBJ2-1
V: TRBV19
size: -
CDR3: CASSITSGDLSYNEQFF
DNA: TGTGCCAGTAGTATTACTAGCGGAGACCTTTCCTACAATGAGCAGTTCTTC

D: -
J: TRBJ2-5
V: TRBV6-5
size: -
CDR3: CASSYSMEDGETQYF
DNA: TGTGCCAGCAGTTACTCGATGGAGGATGGGGAGACCCAGTACTTC

D: -
J: TRBJ2-7
V: TRBV28
size: -
CDR3: CASSFGFSRSLFYEQYF
DNA: TGTGCCAGCAGTTTCGGGTTTAGTAGAAGTTTATTCTACGAGCAGTACTTC

D: -
J: TRBJ2-7
V: TRBV7-9
size: -
CDR3: CATSRLTLAEQYF
DNA: TGTGCCACCTCGCGACTGACTCTAGCCGAGCAGTACTTC

D: -
J: TRBJ1-4
V: TRBV7-9
size: -
CDR3: CASSSGPPGPMRKLFF
DNA: TGTGCCAGCAGCTCCGGCCCCCCCGGACCAATGAGGAAACTGTTTTTT